The sequence of this T cell receptor (beta chain) was determined in a study of regulatory T cells in long-lasting Graves disease. Study-wide background: Graves' patients diagnosed newly had used antithyroid drugs under 3 months.

With 5 bases removed from V and 3 bases from J, the gap between germline ends came to 14 bases. The CDR3 contains 14 residues. Per germline, CDR1 MNHEY and CDR2 SMNVEV (reference sequence). Study results and caveats: Lower TCR diversity was seen in persistent Graves' patients than in newly diagnosed ones.

Time point here: newly diagnosed GD, antithyroid drugs for less than 3 months. PBMC RNA was the source of the TCR library. Combining iRepertoire HTBI primers with Arm-PCR of CDR3 regions, the authors built TCR beta libraries. TCRdb re-called the multiplex PCR reads with MiXCR, one entry per CDR3 protein. The table records under 300,000 distinct CDR3 sequences, about 16% of them present only once. This clonotype was observed many times. What it binds is unknown. The material was peripheral blood mononuclear cells (PBMCs), obtained at new diagnosis, from a patient treated with antithyroid drugs. The receptor's source is a female donor with Graves disease. This sequence joins TRBV27 and TRBJ2-7; the D is unclear. The CDR3, as DNA: TGTGCCAGCAGTCTTAAAGGCTCTTTCTACGAGCAGTACTTC. It translates to CASSLKGSFYEQYF.